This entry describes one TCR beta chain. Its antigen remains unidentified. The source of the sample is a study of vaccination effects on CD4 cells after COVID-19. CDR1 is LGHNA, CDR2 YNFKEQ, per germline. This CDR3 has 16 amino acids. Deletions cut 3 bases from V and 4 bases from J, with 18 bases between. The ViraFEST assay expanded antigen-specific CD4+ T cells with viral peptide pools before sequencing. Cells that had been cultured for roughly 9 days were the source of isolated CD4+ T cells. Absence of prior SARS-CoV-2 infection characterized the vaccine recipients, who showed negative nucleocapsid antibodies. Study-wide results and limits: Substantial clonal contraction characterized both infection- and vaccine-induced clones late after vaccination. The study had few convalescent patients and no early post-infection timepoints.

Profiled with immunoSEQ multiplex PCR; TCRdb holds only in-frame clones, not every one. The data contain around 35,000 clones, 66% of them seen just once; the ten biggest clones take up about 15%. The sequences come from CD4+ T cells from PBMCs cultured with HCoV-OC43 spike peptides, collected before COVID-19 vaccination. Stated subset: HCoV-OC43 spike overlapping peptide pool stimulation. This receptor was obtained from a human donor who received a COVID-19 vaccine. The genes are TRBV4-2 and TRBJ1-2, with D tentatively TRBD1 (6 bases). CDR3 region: CASSQGRAGQTYGYTF. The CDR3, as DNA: TGTGCCAGCAGCCAGGGCCGAGCGGGACAAACCTATGGCTACACCTTC.